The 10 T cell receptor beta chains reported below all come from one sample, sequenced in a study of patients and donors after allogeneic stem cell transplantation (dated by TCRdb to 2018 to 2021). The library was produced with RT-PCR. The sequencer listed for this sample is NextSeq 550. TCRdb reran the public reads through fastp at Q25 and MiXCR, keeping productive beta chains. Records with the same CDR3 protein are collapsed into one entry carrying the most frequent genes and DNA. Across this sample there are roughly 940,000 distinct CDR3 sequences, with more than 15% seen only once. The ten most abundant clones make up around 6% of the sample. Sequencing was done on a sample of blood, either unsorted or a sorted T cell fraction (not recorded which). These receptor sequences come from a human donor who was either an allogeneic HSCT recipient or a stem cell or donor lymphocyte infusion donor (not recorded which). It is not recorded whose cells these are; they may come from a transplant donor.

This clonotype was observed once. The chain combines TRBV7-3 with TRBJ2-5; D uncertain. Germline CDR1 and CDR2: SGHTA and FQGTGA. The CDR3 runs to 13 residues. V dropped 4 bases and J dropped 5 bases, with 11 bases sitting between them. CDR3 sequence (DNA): TGTGCCAGCAGCTCGTGGGGATCCGAGACCCAGTACTTC. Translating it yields CASSSWGSETQYF.

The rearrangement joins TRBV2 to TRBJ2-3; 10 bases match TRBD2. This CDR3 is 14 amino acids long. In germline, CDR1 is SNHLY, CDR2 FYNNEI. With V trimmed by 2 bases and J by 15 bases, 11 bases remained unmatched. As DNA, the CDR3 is TGTGCCAGCAGTGAAACTAGCGGGACAGATACGCTATATTTT. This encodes CASSETSGTDTLYF. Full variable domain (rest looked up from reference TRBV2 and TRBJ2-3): EPEVTQTPSHQVTQMGQEVILRCVPISNHLYFYWYRQILGQKVEFLVSFYNNEISEKSEIFDDQFSVERPDGSNFTLKIRSTKLEDSAMYFCASSETSGTDTLYFGPGTRLTVL.

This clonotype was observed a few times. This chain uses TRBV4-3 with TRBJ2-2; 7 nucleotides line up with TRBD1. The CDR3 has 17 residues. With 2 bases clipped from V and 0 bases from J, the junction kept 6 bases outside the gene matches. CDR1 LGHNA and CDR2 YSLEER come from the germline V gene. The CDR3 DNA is TGCGCCAGCAGCCAAACAGGGGACCAAGCGAACACCGGGGAGCTGTTTTTT. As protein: CASSQTGDQANTGELFF.

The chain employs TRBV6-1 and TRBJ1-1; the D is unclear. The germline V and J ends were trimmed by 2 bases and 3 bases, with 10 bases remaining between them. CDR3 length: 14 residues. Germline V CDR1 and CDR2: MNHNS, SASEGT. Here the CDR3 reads CASSELLADTEAFF. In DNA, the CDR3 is TGTGCCAGCAGTGAACTTTTAGCCGACACTGAAGCTTTCTTT.

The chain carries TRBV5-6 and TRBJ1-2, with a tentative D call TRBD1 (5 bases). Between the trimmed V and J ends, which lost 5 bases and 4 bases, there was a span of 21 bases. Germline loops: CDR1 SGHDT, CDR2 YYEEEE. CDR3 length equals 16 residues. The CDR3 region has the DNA TGTGCCAGCAGATCTGTAAAGGCGGGGCCATTCTATGGCTACACCTTC. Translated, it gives CASRSVKAGPFYGYTF. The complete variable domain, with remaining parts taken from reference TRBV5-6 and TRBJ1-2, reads DAGVTQSPTHLIKTRGQQVTLRCSPKSGHDTVSWYQQALGQGPQFIFQYYEEEERQRGNFPDRFSGHQFPNYSSELNVNALLLGDSALYLCASRSVKAGPFYGYTFGSGTRLTVV.

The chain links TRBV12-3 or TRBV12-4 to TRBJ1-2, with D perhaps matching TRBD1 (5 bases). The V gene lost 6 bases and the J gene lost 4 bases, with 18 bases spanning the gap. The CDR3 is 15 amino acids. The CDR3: CASSPGDGASYGYTF. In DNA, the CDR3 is TGTGCCAGCAGCCCGGGGGACGGCGCTAGCTATGGCTACACCTTC.

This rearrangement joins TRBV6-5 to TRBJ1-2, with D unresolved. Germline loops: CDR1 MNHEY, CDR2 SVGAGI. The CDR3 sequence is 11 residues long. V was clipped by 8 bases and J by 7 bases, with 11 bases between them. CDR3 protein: CASLGRGGYTF. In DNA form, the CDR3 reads TGTGCCAGCCTAGGCCGGGGTGGCTACACCTTC.

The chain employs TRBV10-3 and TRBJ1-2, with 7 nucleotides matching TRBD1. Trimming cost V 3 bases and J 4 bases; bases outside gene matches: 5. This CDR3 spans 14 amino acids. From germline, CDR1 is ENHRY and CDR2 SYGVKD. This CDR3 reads CAISDRQGSYGYTF. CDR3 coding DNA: TGTGCCATCAGTGACAGACAGGGCAGCTATGGCTACACCTTC.

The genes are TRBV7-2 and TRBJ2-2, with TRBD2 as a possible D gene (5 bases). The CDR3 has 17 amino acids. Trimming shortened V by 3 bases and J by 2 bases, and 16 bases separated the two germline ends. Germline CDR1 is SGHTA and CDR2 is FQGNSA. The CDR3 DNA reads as TGTGCCAGCAGCTTGTTCGGGATGGGCGGAAACACCGGGGAGCTGTTTTTT. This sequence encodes CASSLFGMGGNTGELFF.

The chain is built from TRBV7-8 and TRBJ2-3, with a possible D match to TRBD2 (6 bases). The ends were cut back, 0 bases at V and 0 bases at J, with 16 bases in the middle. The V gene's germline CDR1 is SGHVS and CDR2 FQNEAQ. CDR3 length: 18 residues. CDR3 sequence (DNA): TGTGCCAGCAGCTTAGCGACGGGGCTAGCGACCAGCACAGATACGCAGTATTTT. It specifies CASSLATGLATSTDTQYF.